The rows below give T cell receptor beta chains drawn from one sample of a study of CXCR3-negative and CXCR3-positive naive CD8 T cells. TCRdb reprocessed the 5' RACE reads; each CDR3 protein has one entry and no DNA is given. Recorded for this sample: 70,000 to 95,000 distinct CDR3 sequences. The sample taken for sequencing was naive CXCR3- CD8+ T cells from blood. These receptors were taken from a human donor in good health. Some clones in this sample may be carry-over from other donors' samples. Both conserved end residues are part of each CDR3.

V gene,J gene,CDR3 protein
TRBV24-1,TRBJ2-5,CATSAWSSGGETQYF
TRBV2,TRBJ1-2,CASSEQLWDKGVTF
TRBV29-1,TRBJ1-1,CSVPTVMNTEAFF
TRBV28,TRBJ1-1,CASSLDRGGSNTEAFF
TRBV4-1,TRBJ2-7,CASSQGSLRVGYDEQYF
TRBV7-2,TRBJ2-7,CASSLLATLVASYEQYF
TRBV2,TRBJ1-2,CASIARVSRYGYTF
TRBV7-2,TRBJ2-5,CASSLVAGYQETQYF
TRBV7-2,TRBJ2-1,CASSLSGSAYNEQFF
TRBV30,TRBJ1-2,CAWSVGTGFNYGYTF
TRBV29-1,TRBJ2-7,CSVRDSRSSYEQYF
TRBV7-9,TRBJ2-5,CASSGTGAGQETQYF
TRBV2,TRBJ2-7,CASSISGTGANEQYF
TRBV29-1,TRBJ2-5,CSDQTSFETQYF
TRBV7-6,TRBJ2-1,CASSLERDDEQFF
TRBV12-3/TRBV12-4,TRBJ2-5,CASSFGGHQYF
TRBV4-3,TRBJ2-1,CASSQATGGPYNEQFF
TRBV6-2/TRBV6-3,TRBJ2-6,CASSRLDSVANVLTF
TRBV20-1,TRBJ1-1,CSARDLDRRTEAFF
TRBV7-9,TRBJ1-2,CASSRTDTNYGYTF
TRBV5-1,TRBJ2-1,CASMDGPSYNEQFF
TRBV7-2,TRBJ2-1,CASSLDSQDSLPYNEQFF
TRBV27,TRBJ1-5,CASSLSGQANNQPQHF
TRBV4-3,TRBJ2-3,CASSQDRDINEQYF
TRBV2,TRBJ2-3,CASSGSGGQDTQYF